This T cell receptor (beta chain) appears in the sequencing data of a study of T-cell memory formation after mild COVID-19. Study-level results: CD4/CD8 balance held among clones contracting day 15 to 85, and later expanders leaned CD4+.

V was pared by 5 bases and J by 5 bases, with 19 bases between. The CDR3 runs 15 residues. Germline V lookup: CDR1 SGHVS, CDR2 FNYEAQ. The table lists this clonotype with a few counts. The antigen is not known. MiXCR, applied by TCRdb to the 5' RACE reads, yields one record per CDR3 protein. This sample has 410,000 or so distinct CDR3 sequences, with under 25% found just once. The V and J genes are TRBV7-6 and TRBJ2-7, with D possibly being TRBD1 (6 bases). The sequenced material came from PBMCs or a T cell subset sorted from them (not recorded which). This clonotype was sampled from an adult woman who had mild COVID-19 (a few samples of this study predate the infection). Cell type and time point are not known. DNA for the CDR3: TGTGCCAGCAGCCCGGAAACAGGGTGGGCGGACGAGCAGTACTTC. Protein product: CASSPETGWADEQYF. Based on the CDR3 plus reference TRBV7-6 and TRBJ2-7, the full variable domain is GAGVSQSPRYKVTKRGQDVALRCDPISGHVSLYWYRQALGQGPEFLTYFNYEAQQDKSGLPNDRFSAERPEGSISTLTIQRTEQRDSAMYRCASSPETGWADEQYFGPGTRLTVT.